The 8 T cell receptor beta chains below were found in one sample sequenced in a study of T cells expressing NK-cell markers. TCRdb re-called the 5' RACE reads, yielding one record per CDR3 amino acid sequence without DNA. This sample contains 400,000 to 550,000 distinct CDR3 sequences. What was sequenced was blood T cells: a sorted CD56 or NKG2C T cell subset, CD4+ or CD8+ T cells, or bulk PBMC T cells (not recorded which). The receptors derive from a woman aged 18 to 75 in good health.

The chain links TRBV10-3 to TRBJ2-1. The CDR3 runs to 11 residues. Germline V gene data show CDR1 as ENHRY and CDR2 as SYGVKD. This CDR3 is CAITRDNEQFF.

The rearrangement joins TRBV12-3 or TRBV12-4 to TRBJ2-1; the TCRdb D gene call, TRBD2, has no DNA to confirm it. CDR3 size: 15 residues. This chain's CDR3 is CASSEAGLRDNEQFF.

The chain links TRBV7-7 to TRBJ2-2; TCRdb proposes TRBD1, but this gene call is untestable without DNA. Germline lookup yields CDR1 SSHAT and CDR2 FNYEAQ (reference sequence). The length of the CDR3 is 15 residues. The CDR3 reads CASSQNRGGTGELFF.

The J gene is TRBJ2-3, the V gene TRBV10-1; no DNA is available, so the TRBD1 call from TCRdb remains unchecked. The germline V gene has CDR1 WNHNN and CDR2 SYGVQD (reference sequence). The length of the CDR3 is 14 residues. The CDR3 region is CARKQGLGTDTQYF.

V is TRBV12-3 or TRBV12-4 and J is TRBJ1-2. This CDR3 is built from 11 residues. The CDR3 sequence: CASSLGPGYTF.

The rearrangement joins TRBV7-9 to TRBJ1-1; TCRdb's assignment of TRBD1 cannot be checked, as there is no DNA. CDR1 and CDR2 from the germline V gene are SEHNR and FQNEAQ (reference sequence). The length of the CDR3 is 14 residues. CDR3 loop: CASSFTGVNTEAFF.

CDR3 sequence reads: CASSPQGYEETQYF. The chain joins TRBV7-2 to TRBJ2-5. CDR3 size: 14 residues. CDR1 SGHTA and CDR2 FQGNSA come from the germline V gene. Complete variable domain (other parts from reference TRBV7-2 and TRBJ2-5): GAGVSQSPSNKVTEKGKDVELRCDPISGHTALYWYRQSLGQGLEFLIYFQGNSAPDKSGLPSDRFSAERTGGSVSTLTIQRTQQEDSAVYLCASSPQGYEETQYFGPGTRLLVL.

The chain uses TRBV5-8 and TRBJ2-5; TCRdb's D call, TRBD1, is unchecked because there is no DNA. There are 16 residues in the CDR3. CDR1 and CDR2 from the germline V gene are SGHTS and YDEGEE. CDR3 residues: CASSAGTQAYQETQYF.